Following are 10 T cell receptor beta chains from one sample sequenced in a study of blood T cell repertoires in COVID-19. TCRdb's table, derived via immunoSEQ multiplex PCR, lists solely in-frame clones and lacks some. Of about 82,000 clones listed, 80% are singletons. Sequences were obtained from peripheral blood. Receptor source: a woman aged 40 to 50 with active or convalescent COVID-19.

This clone has just one count. V usage is TRBV19 and J usage is TRBJ1-5, with a weak D call TRBD1 (6 bases). V gave up 3 bases and J gave up 13 bases, with 16 bases separating them. The CDR3 length is 13 residues. Germline values: CDR1 LNHDA, CDR2 SQIVND (reference sequence). The chain's CDR3 is CASSITPPTGQHF. The CDR3 DNA is TGTGCCAGTAGTATTACCCCTCCAACAGGGCAGCATTTT.

This chain joins TRBV10-1 and TRBJ2-3, with a weak D call TRBD1 (5 bases). In germline, CDR1 is WNHNN, CDR2 SYGVQD (reference sequence). Between the trimmed V and J ends, which lost 10 bases and 5 bases, there was a span of 13 bases. The CDR3 extends over 12 amino acids. This CDR3 reads CATDRARDTQYF. The CDR3 bases are TGCGCCACCGACAGAGCCCGAGATACGCAGTATTTT.

On this clone itself: The junction does not match germline at one end; this may be a read error. The V call is TRBV28, the J call TRBJ2-7, with 8 positions matching TRBD1. The CDR3 length is 15 residues. Germline-derived CDR1 and CDR2 are MDHEN and SYDVKM. The chain's CDR3 is CASSSPSGGSDEQYF. DNA of the CDR3: TGTGCCAGCAGTTCTCCTTCAGGGGGCTCCGACGAGCAGTACTTC.

The chain employs TRBV11-2 and TRBJ2-5, with D possibly being TRBD2 (6 bases). The CDR3 runs 15 residues. Germline V gene data show CDR1 as SGHAT and CDR2 as FQNNGV. Trimming removed 1 base from V and 4 bases from J, with 13 bases in between. The CDR3 here is CASSLVLSRGETQYF. In nucleotides, the CDR3 is TGTGCCAGCAGCTTAGTTCTTTCGCGGGGAGAGACCCAGTACTTC.

This clone appeared many times. One end of the junction is discordant with germline, which a read error may explain. This rearrangement joins TRBV7-7 to TRBJ2-7; a possible D gene is TRBD1 (6 bases). Per the germline V gene, CDR1 is SSHAT and CDR2 is FNYEAQ (reference sequence). The CDR3 is made up of 17 amino acids. The CDR3 loop is CASSRLRTGIPSYEQYF. The CDR3 nucleotides read TGTGCTAGCAGCCGCCTCCGAACAGGGATCCCCTCCTACGAGCAGTACTTC.

The rearrangement joins TRBV24-1 to TRBJ2-2, with D perhaps matching TRBD1 (7 bases). From germline, CDR1 is KGHDR and CDR2 SFDVKD. Trimming took 9 bases from V and 8 from J, leaving 12 bases between them. This CDR3 contains 12 residues. This CDR3 reads CATQGGRGELFF. As DNA, the CDR3 is TGTGCCACCCAGGGGGGAAGAGGGGAGCTGTTTTTT.

The chain uses TRBV19 and TRBJ2-3, with D possibly being TRBD2 (7 bases). The CDR3 extends over 15 amino acids. The germline CDR1 and CDR2 sequences are LNHDA and SQIVND (reference sequence). V dropped 6 bases and J dropped 0 bases, with 13 bases sitting between them. Here the CDR3 reads CASRFAGASTDTQYF. The CDR3 nucleotides read TGTGCCAGTAGATTCGCGGGGGCCAGCACAGATACGCAGTATTTT.

This clone was seen a single time. The chain uses TRBV23-1 and TRBJ2-5, with 9 bases matching TRBD1. TRBV23-1 falls under the ORF class, with uncertain function. Trimming cost V 0 bases and J 5 bases; bases outside gene matches: 22. The CDR3 contains 21 residues. The CDR3 here is CASSQSRPRPPGQGIDETQYF. CDR3 coding DNA: TGCGCCAGCAGTCAATCGCGGCCGAGGCCCCCGGGACAGGGAATTGACGAGACCCAGTACTTC.

Regarding this clone: This sample includes further DNA sequences coding for the same CDR3. The chain recombines TRBV9 with TRBJ1-1, with 7 bases matching TRBD1. Looked up from germline, CDR1 is SGDLS and CDR2 is YYNGEE. The V and J ends lost 1 base and 1 base, in that order; junction bases with no gene match: 1. The length of the CDR3 is 14 residues. CDR3 in DNA: TGTGCCAGCAGCGTATCAGGGGGGAACACTGAAGCTTTCTTT. Translation gives CASSVSGGNTEAFF.

V usage is TRBV16 and J usage is TRBJ1-1; 9 nucleotides match TRBD1. The CDR3 is 16 residues long. CDR1 is KGHSY and CDR2 is FQNENV in the germline V gene. V lost 6 bases to trimming and J lost 1 base; unmatched junction nucleotides: 9. The CDR3 is CASSPRGQGRNTEAFF. DNA of the CDR3: TGTGCCAGCAGTCCTCGGGGACAGGGCAGGAACACTGAAGCTTTCTTT.